This T cell receptor (beta chain) emerged from a study of blood T cell repertoires in COVID-19 (TCRdb year 2020). General notes on the study: Samples covering the acute and convalescent phases of COVID-19 were provided by collaborators in the United States, Italy and Spain. The samples were drawn from the first 160 participants of the ongoing ImmuneRACE study and from 950 to 1,500 subjects provided by 6 global collaborators. The repertoires were made available in a free public database intended to serve as a resource for research on the immune response to SARS-CoV-2. Nearly every sample came with metadata listing a de-identified subject ID, COVID-19 status, age in years and sex. The material from the prospective study consisted of cDNA or gDNA derived from T cells, B-cell-depleted T cells, or PBMCs. HLA class I and class II types, where available, came from metadata supplied by the sample provider rather than from assay-based typing. Subjects who had been exposed to COVID-19, were actively infected with it, or had recovered from it provided the deeply sampled blood TCRbeta repertoires that made up the dataset.

V sheds 0 bases and J sheds 8 bases, leaving 14 bases between their ends. Including the terminal cysteine and phenylalanine, the CDR3 comprises 15 residues. Just the 45-base CDR3 DNA is kept, in frame starting at base 1. The germline V gene (reference sequence) specifies LGHDT as CDR1 and YNNKEL as CDR2. Remarks on this clone: The antigen this receptor binds is unknown. Base qualities are not recorded, but no much larger clone differs from it by a single base.

TCRbeta CDR3 regions were amplified from genomic DNA by means of the immunoSEQ Assay, a bias-controlled multiplex PCR. As for the authors' bioinformatics: The number of nucleated cells in each sample was estimated by amplification of reference gene primers within the assay. To quantify the absolute abundance of each unique TCRbeta CDR3 rearrangement, sequence reads were collapsed and filtered. For each sample, productive Simpson clonality was calculated as the square root of Simpson's diversity index across productive rearrangements. TCRdb carries this immuneACCESS record with in-frame sequences only. Its versions omit some clonotypes, under half of them owing to an unresolved V gene in the studies checked, with the rest unexplained. V and J calls and clone size come straight from that table; D and trimming were deduced from the DNA. This sample holds over 250,000 clones; approximately 90% were observed only once. The biggest ten clones account for 8% to 10% of the sample.

Summary of the overall study and its limitations: Clinical and demographic metadata were provided uncurated, with the amount varying by source and participant.

Participants in the prospective study were enrolled through a virtual design, were aged roughly 18 to 100 years, and lived in roughly 25 United States geographic areas. Cohort assignment in the prospective study relied on participant-reported clinical history from a screening survey and a study questionnaire. Recovered participants in ImmuneRACE Cohort 3 were defined by two consecutive negative NP/OP PCR tests, clearance by a healthcare professional, or resolution of symptoms. Mobile phlebotomists in the prospective study collected whole blood, serum and a nasopharyngeal or oropharyngeal swab from every participant. Participants in the prospective study had the option to provide additional blood draws and questionnaires over an approximately 2-month period. Blood samples from the prospective study were shipped frozen or at room temperature prior to DNA extraction.

The rearrangement joined TRBV3-1 (or the pseudogene TRBV3-2) to TRBJ2-1; TRBD2 is a possible D gene, resting on 5 matching bases. The specimen was PBMCs or T cells enriched from blood (not recorded which). The origin of this receptor is a middle-aged man who had recovered from COVID-19. The nucleotide sequence reads as follows: TGTGCCAGCAGCCAAGATGGATCCGGGATAGATGAGCAGTTCTTC. It specifies CASSQDGSGIDEQFF.